The sequence of this TCR beta chain was determined in a study of blood T cell repertoires in COVID-19. Study at large: Acute-phase and convalescent COVID-19 samples originated in the United States, Italy and Spain.

Repertoires were generated with immunoSEQ multiplex PCR, while TCRdb's copy carries only in-frame clones and drops some. This table has approximately 46,000 clones, more than 70% appearing once. The sequenced sample was peripheral blood. This clonotype was sampled from a woman aged 70-85 years with acute or convalescent COVID-19.

In DNA, the CDR3 is TGTGCCATCAGTAATTACCAGGGGGAAAAACTGTTTTTT. As protein: CAISNYQGEKLFF. The gene calls are TRBV10-3 and TRBJ1-4, with D possibly being TRBD1 (6 bases). Germline CDR1 is ENHRY and CDR2 is SYGVKD. CDR3 length: 13 amino acids. Trimming shortened V by 5 bases and J by 8 bases, and 12 bases separated the two germline ends.